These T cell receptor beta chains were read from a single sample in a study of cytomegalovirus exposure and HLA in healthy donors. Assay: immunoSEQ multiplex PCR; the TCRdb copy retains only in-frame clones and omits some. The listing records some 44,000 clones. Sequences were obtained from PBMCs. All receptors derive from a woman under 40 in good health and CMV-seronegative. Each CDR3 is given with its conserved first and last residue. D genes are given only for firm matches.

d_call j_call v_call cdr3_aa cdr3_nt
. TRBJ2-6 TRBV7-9 CASTFPTGANVLTF TGTGCCAGCACCTTCCCCACTGGGGCCAACGTCCTGACTTTC
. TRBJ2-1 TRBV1 CTSSPTDRGRLGEQFF TGCACCAGCAGTCCTACGGACAGGGGGCGTCTCGGGGAGCAGTTCTTC
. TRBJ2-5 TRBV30 CAWSIDYRGTQYF TGTGCCTGGAGTATCGACTACCGTGGGACCCAGTACTTC
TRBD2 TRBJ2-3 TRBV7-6 CADVGTSGTDTQYF TGTGCCGACGTGGGGACTAGCGGCACAGATACGCAGTATTTT
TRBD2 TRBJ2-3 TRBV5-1 CASSLGLALQSDTQYF TGCGCCAGCAGCTTGGGACTAGCCCTCCAATCAGATACGCAGTATTTT
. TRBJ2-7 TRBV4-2 CASSQQTDSSYEQYF TGTGCCAGCAGCCAGCAGACAGATAGCTCCTACGAGCAGTACTTC
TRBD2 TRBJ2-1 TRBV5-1 CASSSGTSGRKGNEQFF TGCGCCAGCAGCTCGGGGACTAGCGGGAGGAAGGGGAATGAGCAGTTCTTC
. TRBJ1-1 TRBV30 CAWMGGEATEAFF TGTGCCTGGATGGGAGGGGAGGCCACTGAAGCTTTCTTT
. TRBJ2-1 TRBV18 CASSMTVPSYNEQFF TGTGCCAGCTCAATGACAGTACCCTCCTACAATGAGCAGTTCTTC
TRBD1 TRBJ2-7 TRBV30 CAWEGASYEQYF TGTGCCTGGGAGGGGGCCTCCTACGAGCAGTACTTC
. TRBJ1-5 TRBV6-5 CASSSDRYSNQPQHF TGTGCCAGCAGTTCGGACAGATATAGCAATCAGCCCCAGCATTTT
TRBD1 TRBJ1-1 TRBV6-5 CASTSPGQGDTEAFF TGTGCCAGCACCTCCCCGGGACAGGGTGACACTGAAGCTTTCTTT
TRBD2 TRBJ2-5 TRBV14 CASATNPGGTQYF TGTGCCAGCGCAACAAACCCGGGGGGGACCCAGTACTTC
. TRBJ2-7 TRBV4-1 CASSPFWGSEQYF TGCGCCAGCAGCCCATTCTGGGGCTCCGAGCAGTACTTC
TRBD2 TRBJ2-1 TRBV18 CASSPRAGGALSSYNEQFF TGTGCCAGCTCACCACGGGCGGGAGGGGCCCTCAGCTCCTACAATGAGCAGTTCTTC
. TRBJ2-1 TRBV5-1 CASSPIGGSYNEQFF TGCGCCAGCAGCCCAATCGGGGGATCCTACAATGAGCAGTTCTTC
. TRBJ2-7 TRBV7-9 CASSSVSEQYF TGTGCCAGCAGCTCTGTTTCGGAGCAGTACTTC
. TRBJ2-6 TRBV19 CASSTPRVTASGANVLTF TGTGCCAGTAGTACCCCCCGAGTGACAGCCTCTGGGGCCAACGTCCTGACTTTC
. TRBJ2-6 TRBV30 CARTGEGANVLTF TGTGCCAGGACGGGGGAAGGGGCCAACGTCCTGACTTTC
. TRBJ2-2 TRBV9 CASSAGVGTGELFF TGTGCCAGCAGCGCAGGGGTGGGCACCGGGGAGCTGTTTTTT
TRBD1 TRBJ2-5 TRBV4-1 CASSQWDRMGETQYF TGCGCCAGCAGCCAATGGGACAGGATGGGTGAGACCCAGTACTTC
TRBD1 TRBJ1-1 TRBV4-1 CASSRGTGRLLNTEAFF TGCGCCAGCAGTCGCGGGACAGGGCGGTTATTGAACACTGAAGCTTTCTTT
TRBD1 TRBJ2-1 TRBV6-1 CASSWGQAVNEQFF TGTGCCAGCAGCTGGGGACAGGCGGTCAATGAGCAGTTCTTC
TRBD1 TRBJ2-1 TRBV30 CAWAPRDRFDEQFF TGTGCCTGGGCCCCCCGGGACAGGTTCGATGAGCAGTTCTTC
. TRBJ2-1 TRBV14 CASSQEENEQFF TGTGCCAGCAGCCAAGAGGAGAATGAGCAGTTCTTC
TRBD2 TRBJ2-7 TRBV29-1 CSAVTSGHLGEQYF TGCAGCGCTGTGACTAGCGGGCATTTGGGGGAGCAGTACTTC
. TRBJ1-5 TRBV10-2 CASRDAVSGGGPQHF TGCGCCAGCAGAGACGCGGTATCAGGTGGAGGGCCCCAGCATTTT
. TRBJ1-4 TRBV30 CAWSVGKASRGEKLFF TGTGCCTGGAGTGTTGGTAAGGCCAGCAGAGGGGAAAAACTGTTTTTT
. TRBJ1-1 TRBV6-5 CASSYEHNLNTEAFF TGTGCCAGCAGTTACGAACACAACCTGAACACTGAAGCTTTCTTT
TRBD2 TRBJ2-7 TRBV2 CASTRREKSEQYF TGTGCCAGCACACGGCGGGAGAAGAGCGAGCAGTACTTC
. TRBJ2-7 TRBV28 CASRRKAYEQYF TGTGCCAGCAGGAGGAAGGCCTACGAGCAGTACTTC
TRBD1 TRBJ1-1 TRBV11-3 CASSLEPQGADTEAFF TGTGCCAGCAGCTTAGAACCCCAGGGGGCGGACACTGAAGCTTTCTTT
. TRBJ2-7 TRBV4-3 CASSQGDSSYEQYF TGCGCCAGCAGCCAAGGGGACTCGTCCTACGAGCAGTACTTC
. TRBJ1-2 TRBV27 CASRERGYGYTF TGTGCCAGCAGAGAAAGGGGGTATGGCTACACCTTC
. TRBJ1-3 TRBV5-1 CASSGTSSGNTIYF TGCGCCAGCAGTGGTACAAGCTCTGGAAACACCATATATTTT
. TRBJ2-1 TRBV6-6 CASMSNARVNEQFF TGTGCCAGCATGTCGAATGCGCGGGTCAATGAGCAGTTCTTC
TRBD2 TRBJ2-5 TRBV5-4 CASRIAGAETQYF TGTGCCAGCCGCATAGCGGGAGCAGAGACCCAGTACTTC
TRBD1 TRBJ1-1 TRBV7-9 CASSLTGFFSEAFF TGTGCCAGCAGCTTGACAGGGTTTTTCTCTGAAGCTTTCTTT
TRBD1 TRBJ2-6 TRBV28 CASNPGTVYSGANVLTF TGTGCCAGCAATCCCGGGACAGTTTACTCTGGGGCCAACGTCCTGACTTTC
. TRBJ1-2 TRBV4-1 CASSQEDTWGGYTF TGCGCCAGCAGCCAAGAGGACACCTGGGGTGGCTACACCTTC
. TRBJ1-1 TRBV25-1 CASSPPGVVDTEAFF TGTGCCAGCAGTCCCCCAGGGGTAGTGGACACTGAAGCTTTCTTT
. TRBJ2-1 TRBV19 CATGLANNEQFF TGTGCCACCGGCCTAGCGAACAATGAGCAGTTCTTC
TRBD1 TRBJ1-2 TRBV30 CAWSGDSNYGYTF TGTGCCTGGTCTGGGGACAGTAACTATGGCTACACCTTC
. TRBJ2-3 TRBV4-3 CASSQLENSDTQYF TGCGCCAGCAGCCAACTAGAAAACTCAGATACGCAGTATTTT
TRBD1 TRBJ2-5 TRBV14 CASSPGTGFRETQYF TGTGCCAGCAGCCCCGGGACAGGGTTCCGAGAGACCCAGTACTTC
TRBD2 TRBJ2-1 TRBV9 CASSGLAGGWSNEQFF TGTGCCAGCAGCGGCCTAGCGGGAGGATGGAGCAATGAGCAGTTCTTC
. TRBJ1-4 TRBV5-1 CASSPGGGLGEKLFF TGCGCCAGCAGCCCGGGAGGGGGACTGGGGGAAAAACTGTTTTTT
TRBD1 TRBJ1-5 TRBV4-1 CASSQDLNRGSNQPQHF TGCGCCAGCAGCCAAGATCTGAACAGGGGAAGCAATCAGCCCCAGCATTTT
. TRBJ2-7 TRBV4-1 CASSPQGVEGTPISSYEQYF TGCGCCAGCAGCCCCCAGGGTGTGGAGGGTACCCCCATTAGCTCCTACGAGCAGTACTTC
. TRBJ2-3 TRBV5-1 CASSLVGAGPTDTQYF TGCGCCAGCAGCTTGGTAGGGGCGGGACCGACAGATACGCAGTATTTT
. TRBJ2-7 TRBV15 CATSRDHITQDEQYF TGTGCCACCAGCAGAGACCATATAACTCAGGACGAGCAGTACTTC